This T cell receptor beta chain was found in a study of blood T cells in healthy people across ages. A second PCR, run for roughly 7 to 11 cycles, used a sample-barcoded 5' primer plus a J-beta primer mix. TCRdb processed the 5' RACE reads anew with MiXCR; each CDR3 protein has one entry. The sample has some 880,000 distinct CDR3 sequences; about 37% are singletons. The CDR3 covers 15 residues. The junction had 7 bases not matched to a gene; V was cut back by 3 bases and J by 2 bases. Germline CDR1 SGHDT, CDR2 YYEEEE. Every donor contributed about 10 milliliters of peripheral blood by blood draw. Total RNA amounts of at least 5 micrograms were extracted per sample.

Source material: blood. The sequence was obtained from a man between 18 and 35 years old in good health. The chain recombines TRBV5-6 with TRBJ1-1; 7 nucleotides align to TRBD1. The CDR3 protein is CASSYPDRRNTEAFF. CDR3 DNA sequence: TGTGCCAGCAGCTACCCGGACAGGCGTAACACTGAAGCTTTCTTT.